Below, 9 T cell receptor beta chains from the same sample are listed, as sequenced in a study of blood T cell repertoires in COVID-19 (TCRdb year 2020). Receptors were amplified or captured by the immunoSEQ multiplex PCR assay. In its TCRdb copy, this immuneACCESS table keeps in-frame sequences only and misses some clones. Where compared with another copy, unresolved V genes explain less than half of these, and the others have no known cause. The sample table lists about 86,000 clones, 82% of them with a count of one. The top ten constitute 0.95% to 1.5% of the sample. The sequencing input was peripheral blood. All receptors come from a woman of 80 years or more with acute or convalescent COVID-19.

The rearrangement links TRBV5-6 to TRBJ2-1, with D uncertain. V was pared by 0 bases and J by 0 bases, with 7 bases between. CDR1 is SGHDT, CDR2 YYEEEE, per germline. The CDR3 extends over 15 amino acids. The CDR3 here is CASSLVPFSYNEQFF. The CDR3 DNA reads TGTGCCAGCAGCTTGGTTCCATTCTCCTACAATGAGCAGTTCTTC.

J is TRBJ2-1 and V is TRBV2, with D maybe TRBD2 (5 bases). With 8 bases removed from V and 4 bases from J, the gap between germline ends came to 21 bases. Germline V gives CDR1 SNHLY, CDR2 FYNNEI. This CDR3 is 16 amino acids long. The CDR3 loop is CASQDYFGITYNEQFF. Written as DNA, the CDR3 is TGTGCCAGCCAAGACTACTTCGGGATCACTTACAATGAGCAGTTCTTC.

The count of this clone is one. The rearrangement joins TRBV18 to TRBJ2-7; 8 nucleotides align to TRBD1. Per the germline V gene, CDR1 is KGHSH and CDR2 is LQKENI. Trimming took 4 bases from V and 2 from J; bases not matched to a gene: 7. The CDR3 is 15 residues long. The DNA for the CDR3 is TGTGCCAGCTCACTTCAGGGGGCCAAAGCCTACGAGCAGTACTTC. Protein product: CASSLQGAKAYEQYF.

The J gene is TRBJ1-2, the V gene TRBV6-5; D might be TRBD1 (5 bases). Trimming stripped 7 bases from V and 3 bases from J, with 12 bases between. Germline values: CDR1 MNHEY, CDR2 SVGAGI. This CDR3 region has 13 residues. The CDR3 bases are TGTGCCAGCATGTCAGGGCTTGACTATGGCTACACCTTC. Translated, it gives CASMSGLDYGYTF.

The chain links TRBV28 to TRBJ2-7; 14 positions match TRBD2. The CDR3 sequence is 15 residues long. Germline loops: CDR1 MDHEN, CDR2 SYDVKM. The V and J ends lost 2 bases and 12 bases, in that order; junction bases with no gene match: 9. The CDR3 DNA is TGTGCCAGCAGTTTAGAGGGGACTAGCGGGAGCCCACCGTACTTC. This sequence encodes CASSLEGTSGSPPYF.

The chain recombines TRBV2 with TRBJ2-1, with 7 nucleotides matching TRBD2. Trimming took 1 base from V and 9 from J; bases not matched to a gene: 9. Germline CDR1 reads SNHLY; CDR2 reads FYNNEI. This CDR3 comprises 15 residues. The CDR3 loop is CASSEGLAVSSEQFF. The CDR3, as DNA: TGTGCCAGCAGTGAAGGTCTAGCGGTTAGTAGTGAGCAGTTCTTC.

V gene TRBV27 combines with J gene TRBJ2-3, with 8 positions matching TRBD2. Trimming removed 5 bases from V and 0 bases from J; junction bases left unmatched: 7. CDR1 and CDR2 from the germline V gene are MNHEY and SMNVEV (reference sequence). The CDR3 has 16 amino acids. DNA of the CDR3: TGTGCCAGCAGTAAGCAGCGGGGGTCTAGCACAGATACGCAGTATTTT. It codes for CASSKQRGSSTDTQYF.

V usage is TRBV27 and J usage is TRBJ1-2, with D hard to call. CDR3 length: 14 amino acids. V lost 4 bases, J lost 5 bases, and 14 bases lay in between. Germline-derived CDR1 and CDR2 are MNHEY and SMNVEV (reference sequence). The chain's CDR3 is CASSSTVSAYGYTF. DNA for the CDR3: TGTGCCAGCAGTTCAACAGTCAGTGCTTATGGCTACACCTTC.

In its sample, this clone was seen once. The CDR3 DNA reads as TGCGCCAGCAGCTTAAGACAGGGGGCTTCAAAAGAGCAGTACTTC. Its protein product is CASSLRQGASKEQYF. The chain combines TRBV5-1 with TRBJ2-7; 10 nucleotides align to TRBD1. Trimming removed 2 bases from V and 7 bases from J; junction bases left unmatched: 9. Germline V lookup: CDR1 SGHRS, CDR2 YFSETQ. This CDR3 is 15 amino acids long.